These T cell receptor beta chains were read from a single sample in a study of chemoradiotherapy in HPV16-positive cancers. This table comes from immunoSEQ multiplex PCR, and its TCRdb copy is limited to in-frame clones, with some not included. The sample lists around 30,000 clones, about 90% occurring once. Sequences were derived from blood, sampled from a patient who underwent chemoradiotherapy. Receptors were obtained from a human donor with HPV-associated anogenital cancer. The CDR3 runs from the conserved cysteine through the conserved F or W. D genes are given only for firm matches. Clone size appears in some rows only: once, few, many, or a class for an expanded clone.

NA TRBJ1-3 once TRBV29-1 CSIQGLSGNTIYF TGCAGCATCCAGGGCCTCTCTGGAAACACCATATATTTT
NA TRBJ2-3 NA TRBV6-4 CASSDGEGGSSGQYF TGTGCCAGCAGTGACGGGGAGGGGGGCTCCTCGGGGCAGTATTTT
TRBD2 TRBJ2-5 once TRBV5-1 CASSAGLRGTQYF TGCGCCAGCAGCGCGGGACTAAGGGGGACCCAGTACTTC
TRBD2 TRBJ2-1 once TRBV11-1 CASSQRGGRSYNEQFF TGTGCCAGCAGCCAGCGGGGGGGCAGGTCCTACAATGAGCAGTTCTTC
NA TRBJ2-7 NA TRBV11-3 CASSGTAPYEQYF TGTGCCAGCAGCGGAACAGCTCCCTACGAGCAGTACTTC
NA TRBJ1-1 NA TRBV19 CASSIRLANTEAFF TGTGCCAGTAGTATACGGTTGGCGAACACTGAAGCTTTCTTT
NA TRBJ1-2 NA TRBV7-2 CASGSPHRVGYGYTF TGTGCCAGCGGTTCCCCACACAGGGTGGGCTATGGCTACACCTTC
NA TRBJ2-7 NA TRBV11-3 CATSQGTDGEQYF TGTGCCACCAGCCAAGGGACCGATGGCGAGCAGTACTTC
NA TRBJ2-3 NA TRBV5-1 CASSLAQIDGTQYF TGCGCCAGCAGCTTGGCACAGATAGATGGTACGCAGTATTTT
NA TRBJ2-2 NA TRBV29-1 CSVVSGINTGELFF TGCAGCGTTGTATCTGGGATTAACACCGGGGAGCTGTTTTTT
NA TRBJ1-4 NA TRBV5-1 CASSSHEGGTNEKLFF TGCGCCAGCAGCTCCCATGAGGGGGGAACTAATGAAAAACTGTTTTTT
TRBD2 TRBJ2-1 NA TRBV11-3 CASSFSLGGREQFF TGTGCCAGCAGCTTTTCCCTCGGGGGGAGAGAGCAGTTCTTC
TRBD2 TRBJ2-7 NA TRBV7-2 CASSPRTSGGNYEQYF TGTGCCAGCAGCCCCCGTACTAGCGGGGGGAACTACGAGCAGTACTTC
NA TRBJ1-1 few TRBV30 CAWKQGNTEAFF TGTGCCTGGAAGCAGGGGAACACTGAAGCTTTCTTT
NA TRBJ2-6 few TRBV6-5 CAIRSSGANVLTF TGTGCCATCCGGTCCTCTGGGGCCAACGTCCTGACTTTC
TRBD1 TRBJ1-1 NA TRBV20-1 CSGDRATEAFF TGCAGTGGGGACAGGGCCACTGAAGCTTTCTTT
TRBD1 TRBJ1-1 NA TRBV5-1 CASSLNPGTGRTEAFF TGCGCCAGCAGCTTAAATCCCGGGACAGGGAGGACTGAAGCTTTCTTT
TRBD2 TRBJ2-5 NA TRBV6-1 CASSEYRASGYRTQYF TGTGCCAGCAGTGAATATCGGGCTAGCGGTTACCGGACCCAGTACTTC
NA TRBJ2-3 NA TRBV6-4 CASSDSLSSATDTQYF TGTGCCAGCAGTGACTCCCTCAGTAGCGCCACAGATACGCAGTATTTT
NA TRBJ2-1 NA TRBV5-8 CASSLLWGQHEQFF TGTGCCAGCAGCTTGTTATGGGGACAACATGAGCAGTTCTTC
NA TRBJ1-2 NA TRBV30 CAWSVLAGYTF TGTGCCTGGAGTGTACTAGCAGGCTACACCTTC
TRBD1 TRBJ2-1 NA TRBV5-6 CASSALGQSSYNEQFF TGTGCCAGCAGCGCACTGGGACAGAGCTCCTACAATGAGCAGTTCTTC
NA TRBJ1-4 NA TRBV5-1 CASNFGPGGGEKLFF TGCGCCAGCAACTTCGGCCCCGGGGGAGGGGAAAAACTGTTTTTT
NA TRBJ2-7 NA TRBV10-3 CAISVGRGAYEQYF TGTGCCATCAGTGTTGGCAGGGGGGCCTACGAGCAGTACTTC
NA TRBJ1-3 NA TRBV4-1 CASSHATTGLSGNTIYF TGCGCCAGCAGCCACGCGACAACAGGGCTCTCTGGAAACACCATATATTTT
NA TRBJ2-5 NA TRBV11-2 CASSLDIGETQYF TGTGCCAGCAGCTTAGATATCGGAGAGACCCAGTACTTC
NA TRBJ1-6 NA TRBV7-9 CASSLGGWRSNSPLHF TGTGCCAGCAGCTTGGGGGGTTGGCGATCTAATTCACCCCTCCACTTT
TRBD1 TRBJ1-1 NA TRBV11-3 CASSSGQGTEAFF TGTGCCAGCAGCTCCGGACAGGGCACTGAAGCTTTCTTT
NA TRBJ1-2 NA TRBV6-6 CASTPDIGYTF TGTGCCAGCACTCCGGACATTGGCTACACCTTC
NA TRBJ1-2 once TRBV2 CASSDTVYGYTF TGTGCCAGCAGTGATACGGTCTATGGCTACACCTTC
NA TRBJ2-1 NA TRBV13 CASSPQGFFRANNEQFF TGTGCCAGCAGCCCTCAGGGGTTTTTTAGGGCGAACAATGAGCAGTTCTTC
NA TRBJ1-1 NA TRBV15 CATSRAPSTGVNTEAFF TGTGCCACCAGCAGAGCGCCCTCAACAGGAGTGAACACTGAAGCTTTCTTT
NA TRBJ1-6 NA TRBV4-1 CASSQDQVADLGNSPLHF TGCGCCAGCAGCCAAGATCAGGTTGCCGATCTGGGTAATTCACCCCTCCACTTT
TRBD1 TRBJ1-6 NA TRBV14 CASSQVTGAGSPLHF TGTGCCAGCAGCCAAGTCACAGGGGCTGGTTCACCCCTCCACTTT
NA TRBJ1-2 NA TRBV2 CASTPGREVGYTF TGTGCCAGCACCCCGGGTCGAGAAGTGGGCTACACCTTC
NA TRBJ2-3 NA TRBV7-8 CASRTGGGGPADTQYF TGTGCCAGCAGAACAGGGGGCGGGGGGCCAGCGGATACGCAGTATTTT
NA TRBJ1-5 NA TRBV28 CASTLVGQPQHF TGTGCCAGCACCCTAGTAGGTCAGCCCCAGCATTTT
TRBD2 TRBJ2-2 NA TRBV18 CASSPVTSEAGELFF TGTGCCAGCTCACCTGTGACTAGCGAGGCCGGGGAGCTGTTTTTT
NA TRBJ2-6 NA TRBV29-1 CSVEGNLGISGANVLTF TGCAGCGTTGAAGGCAACCTCGGGATCTCTGGGGCCAACGTCCTGACTTTC
NA TRBJ2-7 NA TRBV18 CASSLSLSYEQYF TGTGCCAGCTCACTGTCCCTCTCCTACGAGCAGTACTTC
NA TRBJ1-4 NA TRBV19 CASRGVTGNSAEKLFF TGTGCCAGTAGAGGGGTGACAGGAAATTCGGCAGAAAAACTGTTTTTT
TRBD2 TRBJ2-7 NA TRBV6-1 CASSVPGLGGGVQYF TGTGCCAGCAGTGTCCCGGGACTAGGCGGGGGAGTGCAGTACTTC
TRBD2 TRBJ2-3 once TRBV4-3 CASSQVIAGGMSDTQYF TGCGCCAGCAGCCAAGTGATAGCGGGGGGGATGTCTGATACGCAGTATTTT